The 2 T cell receptor beta chains listed next were all sequenced from one sample in a study of a mutant IDH1 vaccine in newly diagnosed glioma. Documented time point: baseline, week 1 (first vaccination visit). Noted treatment: pre-vaccination baseline after standard-of-care therapy. Profiled with immunoSEQ multiplex PCR; TCRdb holds only in-frame clones, not every one. In the table there are roughly 84,000 clones, over 75% of which are singletons. The specimen was PBMCs, collected from a glioma patient treated with radiotherapy, temozolomide or both. These receptors all stem from a man aged 35 to 55 with glioma. Some clones in this sample may be carry-over from other donors' samples.

The chain carries TRBV6-1 and TRBJ1-4; D may be TRBD1 (5 bases). The CDR3 extends over 15 amino acids. V lost 3 bases, J lost 3 bases, and 11 bases lay in between. Germline CDR1 MNHNS, CDR2 SASEGT. The CDR3 here is CASSDHRPPNEKLFF. In nucleotides, the CDR3 is TGTGCCAGCAGTGACCACAGGCCACCTAATGAAAAACTGTTTTTT.

The genes are TRBV2 and TRBJ1-6; D unresolved. V lost 7 bases and J lost 1, with 11 bases in between. Germline V gene sequence: CDR1 SNHLY, CDR2 FYNNEI. This CDR3 is built from 15 residues. DNA for the CDR3: TGTGCCAGCACCGGAGTCGGTTCCTATAATTCACCCCTCCACTTT. Translating it yields CASTGVGSYNSPLHF.